This TCR beta chain was profiled in a study of blood T cell repertoires in COVID-19. Whole-study context: Specimens from acute and convalescent COVID-19 originated in the United States, Italy and Spain.

As processed by the authors: Estimation of nucleated cell counts relied on the amplification of reference gene primers. The protocol was immunoSEQ multiplex PCR, while the TCRdb copy is restricted to in-frame clones and leaves out a portion. V, J and clone size derive from that table, while D and trimming were established from the DNA sequence. The sample has about 250,000 clones, nearly 90% seen once. On this clone itself: One end of the junction fails to match germline, which may point to a read error.

The CDR3 extends over 13 amino acids. The sample comprised peripheral blood. This chain uses TRBV12-3 or TRBV12-4 with TRBJ2-1; the D gene is possibly TRBD2 (5 bases). The receptor comes from a woman aged 25 to 39 with acute or convalescent COVID-19. The CDR3 nucleotides read TGTGCCAGCAGTTTATTCCACGGACTCGAACGGATCTTC. This gives the protein CASSLFHGLERIF.